Each of the 7 T cell receptor beta chains below was sequenced from the same sample in a study of T cells in Graves' hyperthyroidism and ophthalmopathy. TCR beta CDR3 regions were amplified from RNA transcripts. First-round RT-PCR with HTBI primers amplified the TCR CDR3 region. TCRdb recomputed calls from the multiplex PCR reads with MiXCR, one row per CDR3 protein. The profile covers approximately 410,000 distinct CDR3 sequences, with 14% to 15% appearing a single time and over 10% taken by the ten largest. The sequenced sample was blood. These receptors were obtained from a man between 18 and 35 years old with Graves' ophthalmopathy.

The sample holds many counts of this clonotype. V is TRBV18 and J is TRBJ2-7; D remains unclear. Trimming pared 2 bases from V and 4 bases from J, leaving 15 bases between. Germline V gene sequence: CDR1 KGHSH, CDR2 LQKENI. The CDR3 extends over 15 amino acids. For the CDR3, the DNA is TGTGCCAGCTCACCAGGGCAGCATCTGGGGTACGAGCAGTACTTC. Translation: CASSPGQHLGYEQYF.

This clonotype was detected ten times or more. The DNA for the CDR3 is TGTGCCAGCAGCTCACGGCCAACAGGTGTCTGTGCTGAGAACGAGCAGTACTTC. It yields the protein CASSSRPTGVCAENEQYF. This rearrangement joins TRBV7-3 to TRBJ2-7; a weak D match, TRBD1 (5 bases). The germline V gene has CDR1 SGHTA and CDR2 FQGTGA. The CDR3 loop spans 18 amino acids. The germline V and J ends were trimmed by 4 bases and 5 bases, with 27 bases remaining between them.

This clonotype was counted at least ten times. V and J are TRBV5-1 and TRBJ1-4, with 7 nucleotides matching TRBD1. J lost 6 bases, V lost 4 bases, and 9 bases had no gene match. The CDR3 consists of 15 residues. Germline lookup yields CDR1 SGHRS and CDR2 YFSETQ. CDR3 nucleotide sequence: TGCGCCAGCAGCGTGGAACAGGGGCCCTATGAAAAACTGTTTTTT. Translating gives CASSVEQGPYEKLFF.

The chain has TRBV9 and TRBJ2-7, with 8 bases identical to TRBD2. Germline V lookup: CDR1 SGDLS, CDR2 YYNGEE. The J segment lost 0 bases and the V segment lost 0 bases, leaving 2 bases of the junction unmatched. The CDR3 runs to 15 residues. The CDR3 nucleotides are TGTGCCAGCAGCGTAGGGAGCGGGAGCTCCTACGAGCAGTACTTC. This gives the protein CASSVGSGSSYEQYF. The whole variable domain, filled in from reference TRBV9 and TRBJ2-7, reads DSGVTQTPKHLITATGQRVTLRCSPRSGDLSVYWYQQSLDQGLQFLIQYYNGEERAKGNILERFSAQQFPDLHSELNLSSLELGDSALYFCASSVGSGSSYEQYFGPGTRLTVT.

This clonotype appeared many times. At one end, the junction sequence differs from germline, possibly due to a read error. The rearrangement joins TRBV6-1 to TRBJ2-7; weak D call: TRBD1 (5 bases). The CDR3 covers 15 residues. Per germline, CDR1 MNHNS and CDR2 SASEGT. The DNA of the CDR3 is TGTGCCAGCAGGGAAGGTCCTACAGGCCTTTACGAGCAGTACTTC. This sequence encodes CASREGPTGLYEQYF.

This clonotype was seen repeatedly, ten times or more. This sequence joins TRBV11-2 and TRBJ2-1; D not resolved. The germline gives CDR1 SGHAT, CDR2 FQNNGV. The V and J ends lost 2 bases and 0 bases respectively, with 5 bases between them. The CDR3 is 14 residues long. CDR3 in DNA: TGTGCCAGCAGCTTATACAGCTCCTACAATGAGCAGTTCTTC. Translation gives CASSLYSSYNEQFF.

Many counts were recorded for this clonotype. The chain combines TRBV5-6 with TRBJ2-7; D is unresolved. The germline CDR1 and CDR2 sequences are SGHDT and YYEEEE. The CDR3 consists of 14 residues. V lost 4 bases, J lost 3 bases, and 14 bases lay in between. The CDR3 DNA sequence: TGTGCCAGCAGCCCAACCCTTTCGTTCTACGAGCAGTACTTC. This sequence encodes CASSPTLSFYEQYF. Using reference TRBV5-6 and TRBJ2-7 for the parts outside the CDR3, the full variable domain is DAGVTQSPTHLIKTRGQQVTLRCSPKSGHDTVSWYQQALGQGPQFIFQYYEEEERQRGNFPDRFSGHQFPNYSSELNVNALLLGDSALYLCASSPTLSFYEQYFGPGTRLTVT.